A selection of T cell receptor beta chains follows, all from one sample in a study of Graves' ophthalmopathy and Graves' hyperthyroidism. Using its own MiXCR run on the multiplex PCR reads, TCRdb lists one record per CDR3 protein. This sample has around 1,000,000 distinct CDR3 sequences; less than 45% occur once, and the top ten carry around 10%. Sequences were obtained from peripheral blood or thyroid tissue (not recorded which). Source of these receptors: an adult man with Graves' hyperthyroidism. The CDR3 runs from the conserved cysteine through the conserved F or W. D genes are given only for firm matches. Not all rows give a size; the values are once, few, many and, for expanded clones, a class.

.	.	TRBJ2-5	TRBV29-1	TGCAGCGGCCCCGCCAGGACAGCCATACAAGAGACCCAGTACTTC	CSGPARTAIQETQYF
.	many	TRBJ2-7	TRBV7-2	TGTGCCAGCAGCGCACCGGGACGCGGGCCCGAGCAGTACTTC	CASSAPGRGPEQYF
TRBD1	few	TRBJ1-6	TRBV19	TGTGCCAGTAGTATATCGGGCAGGGGGCGAGTACGCGGTAATTCACCCCTCCACTTT	CASSISGRGRVRGNSPLHF
.	.	TRBJ2-5	TRBV4-3	TGCGCCAGCAGCCCGGGGATGATGGTTGAGACCCAGTACTTC	CASSPGMMVETQYF
.	many	TRBJ2-5	TRBV2	TGTGCCAGCGCAGGGGGGGAGACCCAGTACTTC	CASAGGETQYF
.	.	TRBJ1-1	TRBV20-1	TGCAGTGCTAGAGATCGGAGGGTGAACACTGAAGCTTTCTTT	CSARDRRVNTEAFF
.	.	TRBJ2-7	TRBV5-1	TGCGCCAGCAGCTACGAGGGACCCTACGAGCAGTACTTC	CASSYEGPYEQYF
.	.	TRBJ2-3	TRBV2	TGTGCCAGCAGGGAAAGTTCAGGAGGAACAGATACGCAGTATTTT	CASRESSGGTDTQYF
.	many	TRBJ1-3	TRBV5-1	TGCGCCAGCAGCCTCGGATACTCTGGAAACACCATATATTTT	CASSLGYSGNTIYF
.	many	TRBJ2-7	TRBV7-3	TGTGCCAGCAGCATTTATTCCGGGACTTCCTACGAGCAGTACTTC	CASSIYSGTSYEQYF
TRBD1	many	TRBJ1-2	TRBV10-3	TGTGCCAGCACCAGCGGACAGGGCTTCTATGGCTACACCTTC	CASTSGQGFYGYTF
TRBD1	many	TRBJ2-7	TRBV24-1	TGTGCCACCAGTGAAGGCAGGGGGTCATCCTACGAGCAGTACTTC	CATSEGRGSSYEQYF
.	.	TRBJ1-5	TRBV24-1	TGTGCCACCAGTACCGGGAATCAGCCCCAGCATTTT	CATSTGNQPQHF
TRBD1	many	TRBJ1-2	TRBV10-2	TGCGCCAGCGGGGAGACAGGGGGCGATGGCTACACCTTC	CASGETGGDGYTF
.	many	TRBJ1-1	TRBV14	TGTGCCAGCAGCCAACACGGGGGATTCACTGAAGCTTTCTTT	CASSQHGGFTEAFF
.	.	TRBJ2-5	TRBV19	TGTGCCAGTAGTACACAACAGGGTTTCCAAGAGACCCAGTACTTC	CASSTQQGFQETQYF
TRBD1	many	TRBJ1-6	TRBV11-2	TGTGCCAGCAGCCCCGGGGACAGGGTGTCTTCACCCCTCCACTTT	CASSPGDRVSSPLHF
TRBD2	.	TRBJ2-5	TRBV11-2	TGTGCCAGCAGCTCCCCGTCGGGGGGGCGACAGGAGACCCAGTACTTC	CASSSPSGGRQETQYF
TRBD2	many	TRBJ2-7	TRBV7-2	TGTGCCAGCAGCTTAGCGGGAGGGGCGGAACAGTACTTC	CASSLAGGAEQYF
.	few	TRBJ2-7	TRBV11-1	TGTGCCAGCAACCTCGTGCAGGGCTCCTACGAGCAGTACTTC	CASNLVQGSYEQYF
.	many	TRBJ1-2	TRBV20-1	TGCAGTGCTAGGGGCCCGGGGGGGAGCTACACCTTC	CSARGPGGSYTF
.	.	TRBJ1-3	TRBV7-9	TGTGCCAGCAGCCCAAGTCACACCATATATTTT	CASSPSHTIYF
.	many	TRBJ1-5	TRBV19	TGTGCCAGTAGTATCCGCCACAGGGACAATCAGCCCCAGCATTTT	CASSIRHRDNQPQHF
.	few	TRBJ2-7	TRBV20-1	TGCAGTGCTAGACCGGGGACACGGACCTACGAGCAGTACTTC	CSARPGTRTYEQYF